The source of this TCR beta chain is a study of cytomegalovirus exposure and HLA in healthy donors. Sequencing used immunoSEQ multiplex PCR; TCRdb keeps in-frame clones, though not all of them. Among over 45,000 clones, approximately 90% were seen once, and the ten largest hold around 1.1%. Study-wide findings and caveats: The study designated 150 to 200 TCR beta chains cytomegalovirus-associated. Three chains linked to CMV were shown in vitro to be specific for CMV antigens.

Note on this clone: Its antigen is still unknown.

The clonotype was recovered from a young man in good health and CMV-seronegative. Sequencing was performed on PBMCs.

CDR3 residues: CASSPQGLGEQYF. The DNA of the CDR3 is TGTGCCAGCAGCCCCCAGGGGCTTGGGGAGCAGTACTTC. The genes are TRBV9 and TRBJ2-7; D possibly corresponds to TRBD1 (6 bases). CDR3 length: 13 amino acids. V was clipped by 4 bases and J by 7 bases, with 15 bases between them. Germline CDR1 reads SGDLS; CDR2 reads YYNGEE.